Listed below are T cell receptor beta chains from one sample, sequenced in a study of control samples from healthy donors and cancer patients. Clones were sequenced by immunoSEQ multiplex PCR, and TCRdb holds only the in-frame ones, with some missing. The top ten clones hold under 15% of a sample with 130,000 or so clones, approximately 94% of them seen once. Sequenced sample: blood. The receptors derive from a middle-aged man in good health. Each CDR3 is given with its conserved first and last residue. D genes are given only for firm matches.

J gene	D gene	V gene	CDR3 protein
TRBJ1-5	.	TRBV7-2	CASSLGGNDFSPQHF
TRBJ1-2	.	TRBV29-1	CSVDQGGGYTF
TRBJ1-1	.	TRBV6-4	CASSSGAANTEAFF
TRBJ2-1	.	TRBV6-5	CASSYSGGSYNEQFF
TRBJ1-3	TRBD1	TRBV14	CASSQTGGRNTIYF
TRBJ2-7	.	TRBV5-1	CASSFDRAYEQYF
TRBJ2-7	.	TRBV28	CASTLRVPDEQYF
TRBJ1-1	TRBD1	TRBV10-3	CAISGGQGAEAFF
TRBJ2-1	TRBD1	TRBV6-5	CASSYVGTGSYNEQFF
TRBJ1-1	TRBD1	TRBV28	CASSLPLRGHSGTEAFF
TRBJ2-5	.	TRBV5-6	CASSITGTRGGETQYF
TRBJ2-2	TRBD1	TRBV28	CASSAKYHRGPGTGELFF
TRBJ2-1	.	TRBV9	CASSARDRSYNEQFF
TRBJ2-1	TRBD2	TRBV9	CASSVVAGGGNEQFF
TRBJ1-4	TRBD1	TRBV9	CASSPGGGDEKLFF
TRBJ2-1	TRBD2	TRBV27	CASSFGAGNEQFF
TRBJ1-2	.	TRBV5-4	CASTIDWNYGYTF
TRBJ2-7	TRBD2	TRBV10-1	CASSESSGSDEQYF
TRBJ2-3	.	TRBV9	CASSWGRTTDTQYF
TRBJ2-7	.	TRBV4-1	CASSQGEQRTYEQYF